The next 8 T cell receptor beta chains were all read from a single sample in a study of T-cell memory formation after mild COVID-19. MiXCR was run by TCRdb on the 5' RACE reads, yielding one entry per CDR3 protein. The sample consists of about half a million distinct CDR3 sequences, 15% to 20% of them appearing once. The sample consisted of PBMCs or a T cell subset sorted from them (not recorded which). The receptors were sampled from an adult woman who had mild COVID-19 (a few samples of this study predate the infection). Cell type and time point are not known.

This clonotype was recorded a few times. The chain employs TRBV12-3 or TRBV12-4 and TRBJ2-7, with D possibly being TRBD1 (6 bases). Trimming took off 3 bases at V and 2 bases at J, with 11 bases between the two ends. The length of the CDR3 is 14 residues. DNA for the CDR3: TGTGCCAGCAGTTTTTCGGACAGTCCCTACGAGCAGTACTTC. Protein product: CASSFSDSPYEQYF.

This clonotype was seen more than once but under ten times. The chain links TRBV2 to TRBJ2-1; 10 bases line up with TRBD2. Germline V lookup: CDR1 SNHLY, CDR2 FYNNEI. This CDR3 has 18 amino acids. The ends lost 0 bases at V and 2 bases at J; junction bases unmatched: 7. DNA of the CDR3: TGTGCCAGCAGTGAAGCGCTTATAGCGGGGGGTCCCTACAATGAGCAGTTCTTC. Encoded protein: CASSEALIAGGPYNEQFF.

In this sample, this clonotype turned up a few times. The V call is TRBV27, the J call TRBJ1-5; tentative D call: TRBD1 (5 bases). Between the trimmed V and J ends, which lost 6 bases and 0 bases, there was a span of 9 bases. From germline, CDR1 is MNHEY and CDR2 SMNVEV (reference sequence). The CDR3 is 14 amino acids. CDR3 coding DNA: TGTGCCAGCAGGACTGGGGGTAGCAATCAGCCCCAGCATTTT. As protein: CASRTGGSNQPQHF.

Concerning this clonotype: At one of its ends the junction is not consistent with the germline gene, which may arise from a read error. The CDR3 loop reads CASSGEMQETQYF. The CDR3 coding sequence is TGCGCCAGCAGCGGAGAAATGCAAGAAACCCAGTACTTC. The chain recombines TRBV5-1 with TRBJ2-5; D is ambiguous. The CDR3 totals 13 residues. CDR1 and CDR2 from the germline V gene are SGHRS and YFSETQ.

The chain links TRBV14 to TRBJ2-7; D is possibly TRBD2 (5 bases). Trimming took 1 base from V and 3 from J, leaving 13 bases between them. In germline, CDR1 is SGHDN, CDR2 FVKESK. The CDR3 is 15 amino acids. The CDR3 region has the DNA TGTGCCAGCAGCCAAGCCTTTTCGGGGAACTACGAGCAGTACTTC. Its translation is CASSQAFSGNYEQYF.

This clonotype was seen many times. The chain combines TRBV4-1 with TRBJ2-3; 8 nucleotides align to TRBD2. The germline V gene has CDR1 MGHRA and CDR2 YSYEKL. V lost 7 bases to trimming and J lost 2 bases; unmatched junction nucleotides: 8. This CDR3 comprises 15 residues. The CDR3 sequence: CASTLNGGATDTQYF. CDR3 bases: TGCGCCAGCACTCTTAACGGGGGGGCCACAGATACGCAGTATTTT.

This chain connects TRBV7-2 to TRBJ2-5; D remains unclear. The CDR3 extends over 14 amino acids. V lost 1 base and J 4 bases, leaving 10 bases between the germline ends. Germline lookup yields CDR1 SGHTA and CDR2 FQGNSA. The CDR3: CASSLEVVTETQYF. The CDR3 DNA follows: TGTGCCAGCAGCTTAGAGGTAGTCACAGAGACCCAGTACTTC.

The gene calls are TRBV12-3 or TRBV12-4 and TRBJ2-7; TRBD2 is a possible D gene (5 bases). The CDR3 has 13 residues. V dropped 6 bases and J dropped 2 bases, with 11 bases sitting between them. The CDR3 sequence: CASSTGLTYEQYF. CDR3 nucleotide sequence: TGTGCCAGCAGCACCGGACTGACCTACGAGCAGTACTTC.